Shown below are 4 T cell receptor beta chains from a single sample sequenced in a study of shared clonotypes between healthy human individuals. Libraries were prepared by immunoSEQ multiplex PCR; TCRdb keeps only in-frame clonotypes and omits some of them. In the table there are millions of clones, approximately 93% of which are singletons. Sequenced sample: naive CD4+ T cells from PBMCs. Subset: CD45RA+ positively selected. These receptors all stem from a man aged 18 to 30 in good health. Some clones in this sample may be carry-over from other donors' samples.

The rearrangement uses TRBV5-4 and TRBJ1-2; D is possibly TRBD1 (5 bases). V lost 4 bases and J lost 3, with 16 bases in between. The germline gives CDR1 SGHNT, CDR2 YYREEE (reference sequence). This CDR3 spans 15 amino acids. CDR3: CASSVDSYSYYGYTF. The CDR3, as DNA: TGTGCCAGCAGCGTTGACAGTTATTCTTACTATGGCTACACCTTC.

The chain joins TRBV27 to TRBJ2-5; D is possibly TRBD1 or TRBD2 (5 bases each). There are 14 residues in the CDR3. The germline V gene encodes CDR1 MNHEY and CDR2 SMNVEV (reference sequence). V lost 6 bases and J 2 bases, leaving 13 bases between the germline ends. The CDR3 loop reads CASRTGRPQETQYF. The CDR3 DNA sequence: TGTGCCAGCAGGACGGGACGACCACAAGAGACCCAGTACTTC.

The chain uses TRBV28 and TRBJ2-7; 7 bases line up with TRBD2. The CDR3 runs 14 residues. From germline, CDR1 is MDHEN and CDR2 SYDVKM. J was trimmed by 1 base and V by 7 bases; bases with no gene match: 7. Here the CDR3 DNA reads TGTGCCAGCAATCCGAAGGGACTATCCTACGAGCAGTACTTC. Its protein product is CASNPKGLSYEQYF.

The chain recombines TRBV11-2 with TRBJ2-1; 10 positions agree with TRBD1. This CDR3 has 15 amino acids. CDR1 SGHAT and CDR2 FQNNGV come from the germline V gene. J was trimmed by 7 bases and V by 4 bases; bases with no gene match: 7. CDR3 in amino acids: CASSSFPGQGNEQFF. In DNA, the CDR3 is TGTGCCAGCAGCTCTTTCCCGGGACAGGGGAATGAGCAGTTCTTC.